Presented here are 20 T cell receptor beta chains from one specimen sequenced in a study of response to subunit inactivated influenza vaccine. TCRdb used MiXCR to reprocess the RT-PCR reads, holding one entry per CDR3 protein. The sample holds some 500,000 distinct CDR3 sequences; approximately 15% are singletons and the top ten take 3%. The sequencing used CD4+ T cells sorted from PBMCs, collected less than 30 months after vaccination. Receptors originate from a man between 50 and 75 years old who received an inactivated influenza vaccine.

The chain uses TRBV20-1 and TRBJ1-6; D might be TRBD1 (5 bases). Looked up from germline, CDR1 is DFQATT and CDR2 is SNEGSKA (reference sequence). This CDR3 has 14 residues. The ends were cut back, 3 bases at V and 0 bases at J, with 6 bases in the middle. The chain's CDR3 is CSASGGSYNSPLHF. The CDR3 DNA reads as TGCAGTGCTAGTGGGGGCTCCTATAATTCACCCCTCCACTTT.

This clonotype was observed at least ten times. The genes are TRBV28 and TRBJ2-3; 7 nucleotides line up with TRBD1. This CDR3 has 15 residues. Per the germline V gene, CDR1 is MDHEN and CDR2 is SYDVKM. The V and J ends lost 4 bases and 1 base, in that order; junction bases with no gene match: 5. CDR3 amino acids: CASSSPGTGTDTQYF. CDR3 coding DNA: TGTGCCAGCAGTTCCCCCGGGACAGGCACAGATACGCAGTATTTT.

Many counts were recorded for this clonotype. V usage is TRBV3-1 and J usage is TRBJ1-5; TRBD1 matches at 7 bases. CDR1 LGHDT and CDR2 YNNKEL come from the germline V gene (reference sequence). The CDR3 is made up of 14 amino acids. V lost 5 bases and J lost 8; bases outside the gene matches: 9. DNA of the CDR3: TGTGCCAGCAGCTCATCGACAGGGCTGGAGCCCCAGCATTTT. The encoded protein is CASSSSTGLEPQHF.

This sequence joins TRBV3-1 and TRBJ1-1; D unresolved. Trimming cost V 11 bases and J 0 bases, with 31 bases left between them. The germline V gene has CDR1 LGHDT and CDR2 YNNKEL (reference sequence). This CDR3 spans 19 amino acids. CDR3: CAFTNTGRVHNLMNTEAFF. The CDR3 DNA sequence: TGTGCCTTCACCAACACGGGGAGAGTACACAACCTAATGAACACTGAAGCTTTCTTT.

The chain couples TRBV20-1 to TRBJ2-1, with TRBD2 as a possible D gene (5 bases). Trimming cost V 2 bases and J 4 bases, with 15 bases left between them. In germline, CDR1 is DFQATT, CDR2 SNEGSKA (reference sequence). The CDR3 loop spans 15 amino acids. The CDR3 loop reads CSARSRDRGYNEQFF. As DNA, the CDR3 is TGCAGTGCTAGATCCCGGGATCGGGGATACAATGAGCAGTTCTTC.

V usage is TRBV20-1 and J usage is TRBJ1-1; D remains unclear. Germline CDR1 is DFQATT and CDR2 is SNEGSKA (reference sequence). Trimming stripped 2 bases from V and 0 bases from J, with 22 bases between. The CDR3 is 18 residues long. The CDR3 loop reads CSARIVQPGGHMNTEAFF. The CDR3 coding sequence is TGCAGTGCTAGAATCGTACAGCCTGGAGGCCACATGAACACTGAAGCTTTCTTT.

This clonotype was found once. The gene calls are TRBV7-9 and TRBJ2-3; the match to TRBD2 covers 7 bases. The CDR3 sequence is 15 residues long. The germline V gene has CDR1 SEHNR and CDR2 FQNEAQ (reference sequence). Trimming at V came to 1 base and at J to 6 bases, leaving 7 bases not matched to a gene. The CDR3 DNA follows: TGTGCCAGCAGCTTAGTTGCGGGAGATACTGATACGCAGTATTTT. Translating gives CASSLVAGDTDTQYF.

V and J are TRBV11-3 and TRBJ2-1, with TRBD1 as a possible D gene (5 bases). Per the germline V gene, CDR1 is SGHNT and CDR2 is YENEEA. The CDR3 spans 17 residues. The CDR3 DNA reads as TGTGCTAAAAACTTCTCCGGGTTAGATCAGGGTGATAATGAGCAGTTCTTC. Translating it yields CAKNFSGLDQGDNEQFF. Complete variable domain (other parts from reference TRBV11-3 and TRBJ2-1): EAGVVQSPRYKIIEKKQPVAFWCNPISGHNTLYWYLQNLGQGPELLIRYENEEAVDDSQLPKDRFSAERLKGVDSTLKIQPAELGDSAVYLCAKNFSGLDQGDNEQFFGPGTRLTVL.

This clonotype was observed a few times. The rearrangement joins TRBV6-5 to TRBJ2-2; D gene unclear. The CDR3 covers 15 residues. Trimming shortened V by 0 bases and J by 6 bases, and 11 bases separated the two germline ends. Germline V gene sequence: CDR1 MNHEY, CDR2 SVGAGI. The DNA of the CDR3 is TGTGCCAGCAGTTACTCGGCCTACGTGTCCGGGGAGCTGTTTTTT. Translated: CASSYSAYVSGELFF.

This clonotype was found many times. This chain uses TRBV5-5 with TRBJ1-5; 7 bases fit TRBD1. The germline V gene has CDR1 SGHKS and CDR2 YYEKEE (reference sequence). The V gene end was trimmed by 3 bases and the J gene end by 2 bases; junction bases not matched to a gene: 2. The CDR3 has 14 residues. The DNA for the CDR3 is TGTGCCAGCAGCTGGGGGACAGGCAATCAGCCCCAGCATTTT. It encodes CASSWGTGNQPQHF.

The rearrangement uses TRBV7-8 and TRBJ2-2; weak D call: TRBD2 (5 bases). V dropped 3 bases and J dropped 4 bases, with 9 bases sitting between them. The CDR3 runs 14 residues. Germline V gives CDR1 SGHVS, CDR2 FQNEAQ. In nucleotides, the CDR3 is TGTGCCAGCAGCTTCCTAGCCCTCACCGGGGAGCTGTTTTTT. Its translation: CASSFLALTGELFF.

The CDR3 here is CASSQQPGPYIQYF. The DNA for the CDR3 is TGTGCCAGCAGCCAACAACCGGGACCCTACATTCAGTACTTC. The chain links TRBV3-1 to TRBJ2-4, with D perhaps assigned TRBD1 or TRBD2 (5 bases each). Germline V gene sequence: CDR1 LGHDT, CDR2 YNNKEL (reference sequence). V lost 2 bases and J 8 bases, leaving 13 bases between the germline ends. CDR3 size: 14 residues.

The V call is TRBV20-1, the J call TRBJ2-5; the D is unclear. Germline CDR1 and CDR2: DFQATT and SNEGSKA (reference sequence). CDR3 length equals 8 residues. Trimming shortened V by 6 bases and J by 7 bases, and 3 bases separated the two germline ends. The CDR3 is CSAGTQYF. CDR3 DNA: TGCAGTGCCGGGACCCAGTACTTC.

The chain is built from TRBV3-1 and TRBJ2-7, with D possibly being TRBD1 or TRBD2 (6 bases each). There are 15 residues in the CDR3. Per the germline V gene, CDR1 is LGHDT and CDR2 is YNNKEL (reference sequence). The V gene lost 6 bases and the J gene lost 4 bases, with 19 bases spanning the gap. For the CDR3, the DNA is TGTGCCAGCAGTCGGGTACAGGGAGGCTGGTACGAGCAGTACTTC. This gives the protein CASSRVQGGWYEQYF.

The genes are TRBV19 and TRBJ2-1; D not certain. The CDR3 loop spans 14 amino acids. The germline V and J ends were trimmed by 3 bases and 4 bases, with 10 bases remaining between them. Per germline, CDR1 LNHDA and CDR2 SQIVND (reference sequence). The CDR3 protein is CASSIRGTYNEQFF. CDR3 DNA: TGTGCCAGTAGTATCAGAGGAACATACAATGAGCAGTTCTTC.

This chain's CDR3 is CSAGRTVNYYEQYF. DNA for the CDR3: TGCAGTGCTGGTAGGACGGTAAACTACTACGAGCAGTACTTC. This chain connects TRBV20-1 to TRBJ2-7; D gene unclear. Germline V gene lookup returns CDR1 DFQATT and CDR2 SNEGSKA (reference sequence). Trimming took off 5 bases at V and 3 bases at J, with 17 bases between the two ends. The CDR3 contains 14 residues.

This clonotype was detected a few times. The CDR3 DNA sequence: TGTGCCAGCAGCTTGGAAATAAACACTGAAGCTTTCTTT. Its protein is CASSLEINTEAFF. The chain has TRBV5-4 and TRBJ1-1; no clear D. The V end lost 0 bases, the J end lost 2 bases, and 5 bases lay between the germline ends. Germline loops: CDR1 SGHNT, CDR2 YYREEE (reference sequence). This CDR3 is 13 amino acids long.

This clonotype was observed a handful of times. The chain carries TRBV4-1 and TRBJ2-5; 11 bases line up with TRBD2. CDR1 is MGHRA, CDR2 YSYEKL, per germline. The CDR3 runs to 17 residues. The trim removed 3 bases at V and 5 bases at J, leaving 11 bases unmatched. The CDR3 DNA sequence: TGCGCCAGCAGCCATGGGACTAGCGGCAAACTGGGGGAGACCCAGTACTTC. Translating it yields CASSHGTSGKLGETQYF.

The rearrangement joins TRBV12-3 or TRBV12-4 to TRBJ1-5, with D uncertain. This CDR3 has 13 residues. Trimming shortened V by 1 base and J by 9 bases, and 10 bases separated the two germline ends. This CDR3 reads CASSLGMSLPQHF. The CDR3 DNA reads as TGTGCCAGCAGTTTAGGGATGTCGCTGCCCCAGCATTTT.

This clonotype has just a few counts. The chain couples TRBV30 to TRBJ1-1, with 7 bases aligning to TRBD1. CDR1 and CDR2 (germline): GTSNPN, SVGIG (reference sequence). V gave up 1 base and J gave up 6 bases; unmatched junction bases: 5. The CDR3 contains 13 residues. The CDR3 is CAWSATGVPEAFF. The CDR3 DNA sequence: TGTGCCTGGAGTGCTACAGGGGTTCCTGAAGCTTTCTTT.